These 7 T cell receptor beta chains were all obtained from the same sample, sequenced in a study of blood T cell repertoires in COVID-19. The table came from immunoSEQ multiplex PCR; TCRdb's copy has only in-frame clones and leaves some out. The data show under 85,000 clones, with approximately 91% seen just once and about 7% held by the top ten. Specimen: peripheral blood. The source of these receptors is a man in his 70s with acute or convalescent COVID-19.

The rearrangement uses TRBV7-9 and TRBJ2-7; no definite D call. The V end lost 5 bases, the J end lost 2 bases, and 7 bases lay between the germline ends. The CDR3 totals 12 residues. Germline V gene lookup returns CDR1 SEHNR and CDR2 FQNEAQ (reference sequence). The CDR3 sequence is CASSPSAYEQYF. The DNA for the CDR3 is TGTGCCAGCAGCCCCTCCGCCTACGAGCAGTACTTC.

V and J are TRBV5-1 and TRBJ2-7; 7 nucleotides align to TRBD1. This CDR3 region has 13 residues. Germline-derived CDR1 and CDR2 are SGHRS and YFSETQ. The J segment lost 3 bases and the V segment lost 1 base, leaving 1 base of the junction unmatched. CDR3 sequence: CASSLWDSYEQYF. The CDR3 nucleotides are TGCGCCAGCAGCTTGTGGGACAGCTACGAGCAGTACTTC.

The chain joins TRBV28 to TRBJ2-4, with 9 bases matching TRBD1. The germline gives CDR1 MDHEN, CDR2 SYDVKM. The CDR3 runs 17 residues. J was trimmed by 0 bases and V by 6 bases; bases with no gene match: 9. The CDR3 bases are TGTGCCAGCAGCCGGAACGGACAGGGGCCAGCCAAAAACATTCAGTACTTC. Protein sequence: CASSRNGQGPAKNIQYF.

The CDR3 bases are TGTGCCAGCAGTTACGGGTCCGCAGGGCGGCCTGAGCAGTTCTTC. Translated, it gives CASSYGSAGRPEQFF. The rearrangement joins TRBV6-2 or TRBV6-3 to TRBJ2-1; the D gene is possibly TRBD1 (5 bases). Per germline, CDR1 MNHEY and CDR2 SVGEGT. This CDR3 comprises 15 residues. V lost 2 bases to trimming and J lost 9 bases, with 17 bases between them.

The rearrangement links TRBV15 to TRBJ2-7, with TRBD2 as a possible D gene (6 bases). V was trimmed by 5 bases and J by 3 bases, leaving 17 bases between them. Germline CDR1 and CDR2: LNHNV and YYDKDF (reference sequence). The CDR3 covers 15 residues. The CDR3 bases are TGTGCCACCAGCCCAGGCCCGGGAGTCAACTACGAGCAGTACTTC. It codes for CATSPGPGVNYEQYF.

The V call is TRBV27, the J call TRBJ2-1, with 16 bases lining up with TRBD2. V dropped 3 bases and J dropped 6; count of bases not matched to a gene: 5. CDR3 length equals 17 residues. The germline V gene encodes CDR1 MNHEY and CDR2 SMNVEV (reference sequence). CDR3 loop: CASSFSGTSGRVNEQFF. In nucleotides, the CDR3 is TGTGCCAGCAGTTTTTCCGGGACTAGCGGGAGGGTCAATGAGCAGTTCTTC.

This chain joins TRBV19 and TRBJ1-1; no firm D call. Germline V gene data show CDR1 as LNHDA and CDR2 as SQIVND (reference sequence). V gave up 3 bases and J gave up 1 base, with 3 bases separating them. This CDR3 contains 12 residues. CDR3 loop: CASSIGNTEAFF. CDR3 nucleotide sequence: TGTGCCAGTAGTATCGGGAACACTGAAGCTTTCTTT. The full variable domain, rest sourced from reference TRBV19 and TRBJ1-1, is DGGITQSPKYLFRKEGQNVTLSCEQNLNHDAMYWYRQDPGQGLRLIYYSQIVNDFQKGDIAEGYSVSREKKESFPLTVTSAQKNPTAFYLCASSIGNTEAFFGQGTRLTVV.